This T cell receptor beta chain was observed in a study of lymphopenia after photon versus proton radiotherapy. In the case of this clone: Its cognate antigen is unknown.

Deletions cut 0 bases from V and 6 bases from J, with 13 bases between. The CDR3 is made up of 15 amino acids. The V gene's germline CDR1 is SGHNT and CDR2 YYREEE (reference sequence). The repertoire was sequenced with immunoSEQ multiplex PCR; TCRdb's copy has only in-frame clones and lacks some. The repertoire consists of more than 45,000 clones, with approximately 88% occurring once and the leading ten covering approximately 2%. Study-level findings and limits: Authors raise, but do not show, better survival with proton therapy. Post-nadir TCR diversity decline inversely tracked overall survival among those who died. After the lymphocyte nadir, photon-treated repertoires showed oligoclonal expansion, especially of CD8+ Temra cells. Relative stability marked proton patients; photon patients lost diversity and naive cells.

The chain employs TRBV5-4 and TRBJ2-1; D possibly corresponds to TRBD2 (6 bases). The material sequenced was peripheral blood, taken from a patient treated with proton-based radiotherapy. This receptor was taken from a man in his 60s with pancreatic cancer. CDR3 nucleotide sequence: TGTGCCAGCAGCTTGGCAGTGGCGGGGTTCAATGAGCAGTTCTTC. Encoded protein: CASSLAVAGFNEQFF.